This T cell receptor beta chain came from a study of response to subunit inactivated influenza vaccine. Study-level findings and limits: The study's authors posited that every seasonal influenza vaccination enlists few new T cells.

On this clonotype: Its antigen remains unknown.

This CDR3 is 19 amino acids long. One entry per CDR3 protein, called by TCRdb with MiXCR from the RT-PCR reads. The top ten hold around 12% of the sample, which has 160,000 or so distinct CDR3 sequences, under 13% seen once. The TCR sequence derives from a man aged 50 or older who received an inactivated influenza vaccine. The material was non-naive T cells sorted from PBMCs, obtained about 40 days after vaccination. The chain employs TRBV21-1 and TRBJ2-2; TRBD1 is the table's D call and was not checked against the DNA. TRBV21-1 is listed as a pseudogene. Here the CDR3 reads CASSKEVQGGVLRTGELFF. The CDR3 DNA is TGTGCCAGCAGCAAAGAGGTACAGGGGGGGGTCTTAAGGACCGGGGAGCTGTTTTTT.